This is a list of T cell receptor beta chains from one sample in a study of blood T cells in healthy people across ages. Each CDR3 protein is one row after TCRdb ran MiXCR on the 5' RACE reads. The sample lists roughly 500,000 distinct CDR3 sequences; roughly 29% were seen once. The sample comprised blood. The source of these receptors is a woman aged 70-85 years in good health. The CDR3 runs from the conserved cysteine through the conserved F or W. A D gene is named only where the DNA matches it firmly. Clone size is given for some rows only: seen once, a few or many times, or a class if the clone is expanded.

TRBJ1-2 | . | . | 13 | TRBV12-3/TRBV12-4 | TGTGCCAGCAGTTTTCAGGGCGCCTATGGCTACACCTTC | CASSFQGAYGYTF
TRBJ2-5 | . | few | 15 | TRBV7-6 | TGTGCCAGCAGCTTAGCAGACGGGTTCCAAGAGACCCAGTACTTC | CASSLADGFQETQYF
TRBJ2-7 | . | . | 16 | TRBV5-1 | TGCGCCAGCAGCCCATCACCTGGGCTAGGAAGCTACGAGCAGTACTTC | CASSPSPGLGSYEQYF
TRBJ2-7 | . | . | 13 | TRBV7-8 | TGTGCCAGCAGCTCTCCGGGGAACTACGAGCAGTACTTC | CASSSPGNYEQYF
TRBJ1-2 | TRBD1 | . | 14 | TRBV7-9 | TGTGCCAGCAGCCCGGACAGGGTTTGGGATGGCTACACCTTC | CASSPDRVWDGYTF
TRBJ2-1 | . | . | 15 | TRBV11-2 | TGTGCCAGCAGCTTAGACAGCCCCTCCTACAATGAGCAGTTCTTC | CASSLDSPSYNEQFF
TRBJ2-1 | . | . | 19 | TRBV27 | TGTGCCAGCAGTTTTCGGGGGACAGCCCTCCTTAGCTCCTACAATGAGCAGTTCTTC | CASSFRGTALLSSYNEQFF
TRBJ2-6 | . | few | 15 | TRBV7-2 | TGTGCCAGCAGCCAGACACCGTCTGGGGCCAACGTCCTGACTTTC | CASSQTPSGANVLTF
TRBJ2-3 | . | . | 15 | TRBV3-1 | TGTGCCAGCAGCCAAGTTGGTCTAGCTGCGGATACGCAGTATTTT | CASSQVGLAADTQYF
TRBJ1-4 | TRBD1 | . | 17 | TRBV7-6 | TGTGCCAGCAGCTTAGGATGGCAGGGGGAGTGGGGTGAAAAACTGTTTTTT | CASSLGWQGEWGEKLFF
TRBJ2-7 | . | few | 15 | TRBV9 | TGTGCCAGCAGCGTAGATCTATCCAGAGACTACGAGCAGTACTTC | CASSVDLSRDYEQYF
TRBJ2-3 | . | . | 14 | TRBV29-1 | TGCAGCGTGGGGGGCCCTTTGGGCACAGATACGCAGTATTTT | CSVGGPLGTDTQYF
TRBJ2-5 | . | . | 14 | TRBV5-1 | TGCGCCAGCAGCTTGGGGACAGAAGGGGAGACCCAGTACTTC | CASSLGTEGETQYF
TRBJ2-1 | TRBD1 | few | 15 | TRBV24-1 | TGTGCCACCAGTGGGTTGGACAGGGGTAGGGATGAGCAGTTCTTC | CATSGLDRGRDEQFF
TRBJ2-1 | . | few | 15 | TRBV2 | TGTGCCAGCAGGCAAAATATGGGGGCCTACAATGAGCAGTTCTTC | CASRQNMGAYNEQFF
TRBJ1-4 | . | few | 17 | TRBV19 | TGTGCCAGTAGTATACGAACCGGGAAGAGGTTTGCTGAAAAACTGTTTTTT | CASSIRTGKRFAEKLFF
TRBJ1-1 | TRBD1 | many | 14 | TRBV29-1 | TGCAGCGTTGAATGGGGCAGGGGGCAAACTGAAGCTTTCTTT | CSVEWGRGQTEAFF
TRBJ2-1 | . | few | 14 | TRBV7-9 | TGTGCCAGCAGCTTAGTGAACCAATACAATGAGCAGTTCTTC | CASSLVNQYNEQFF
TRBJ1-6 | TRBD1 | few | 15 | TRBV20-1 | TGCAGTGCTAGAGACCGGGACAGGGGGCAATCACCCCTCCACTTT | CSARDRDRGQSPLHF
TRBJ2-5 | TRBD2 | many | 15 | TRBV4-2 | TGTGCCAGCAGCCTGGGACTAGCGGGGGAAGAGACCCAGTACTTC | CASSLGLAGEETQYF
TRBJ2-5 | TRBD2 | . | 18 | TRBV6-2/TRBV6-3 | TGTGCCAGCAGCACCACCGGGACTAGCGGTGAAGACCAAGAGACCCAGTACTTC | CASSTTGTSGEDQETQYF
TRBJ2-3 | . | . | 13 | TRBV6-1 | TGTGCCAGCAGTGAAGCGCGCTATTCGACGCAGTATTTT | CASSEARYSTQYF
TRBJ2-2 | . | . | 12 | TRBV10-3 | TGTGCCATCCGTGGGGGTGGCGGGGAGCTGTTTTTT | CAIRGGGGELFF
TRBJ2-7 | . | few | 12 | TRBV29-1 | TGCAGCGTTGTAGGACCCCCCTACGAGCAGTACTTC | CSVVGPPYEQYF
TRBJ2-6 | . | . | 15 | TRBV12-3/TRBV12-4 | TGTGCCAGCAGCCGTCCGGGGACCGGGGCCAACGTCCTGACTTTC | CASSRPGTGANVLTF
TRBJ2-4 | . | . | 12 | TRBV6-5 | TGTGCCAGCGGTGCTCGAGGAAACATTCAGTACTTC | CASGARGNIQYF
TRBJ2-1 | TRBD2 | . | 16 | TRBV7-9 | TGTGCCAGCAGCCCGACCGGACTAGCGGAATACAATGAGCAGTTCTTC | CASSPTGLAEYNEQFF
TRBJ2-5 | TRBD2 | few | 16 | TRBV9 | TGTGCCAGCGGTAGGACTAGCGGGGGCCTCTGGGAAACCCAGTACTTC | CASGRTSGGLWETQYF
TRBJ2-3 | . | . | 15 | TRBV5-1 | TGCGCCAGCACCCTGAGGGGCGGTAGCACAGATACGCAGTATTTT | CASTLRGGSTDTQYF
TRBJ2-5 | TRBD2 | few | 17 | TRBV2 | TGTGCCACCCCTCTCTCCAAGACTAGCGGGGGCCAAGAGACCCAGTACTTC | CATPLSKTSGGQETQYF
TRBJ1-1 | . | . | 12 | TRBV6-2/TRBV6-3 | TGTGCCAGCACCCAAGGAAGTGTGATGGCTTTCTTT | CASTQGSVMAFF
TRBJ1-2 | . | few | 14 | TRBV5-1 | TGCGCCAGCAGCTTGTTAGGGGCTAACTATGGCTACACCTTC | CASSLLGANYGYTF
TRBJ2-5 | . | . | 14 | TRBV10-3 | TGTGCCATCAGGGAGGGGGCAGGACAAGAGACCCAGTACTTC | CAIREGAGQETQYF
TRBJ1-2 | . | . | 13 | TRBV14 | TGTGCCAGCAGCCACGGACGGGACTATGGCTACACCTTC | CASSHGRDYGYTF
TRBJ2-7 | . | few | 13 | TRBV29-1 | TGCAGCGTTGAATGGGGGATTGGCTACGAGCAGTACTTC | CSVEWGIGYEQYF
TRBJ1-3 | . | . | 18 | TRBV5-1 | TGCGCCAGCAGCTTGAGTCCAGGATCCCCGAATACTGGAAACACCATATATTTT | CASSLSPGSPNTGNTIYF